This TCR beta chain was identified during a study of blood T cells in healthy people across ages. Study-level results: Relative to aged donors, long-lived donors carried more naive CD4+ cells and displayed higher diversity.

With a J-beta primer mix and a sample-barcoded 5' primer, a second PCR ran roughly 6 to 12 cycles. Each TCR beta cDNA got a 12-nucleotide random molecular identifier. MiXCR, run by TCRdb on the 5' RACE reads, gives a single entry per CDR3 protein. The sample consists of some 1 million distinct CDR3 sequences, more than 40% of them appearing once. Between the trimmed V and J ends, which lost 5 bases and 8 bases, there was a span of 15 bases. The CDR3 runs 13 residues. Turning to this clonotype: Its antigen is currently unknown.

The receptor comes from a woman in her fifties or sixties in good health. Material for sequencing was blood. The V call is TRBV12-3 or TRBV12-4, the J call TRBJ1-2; D gene unclear. The CDR3 region is CASSPAGNGGYTF. The CDR3 DNA is TGTGCCAGCAGTCCCGCGGGGAATGGAGGCTACACCTTC.